The clone carrying this TCR beta chain has a handful of counts. Not a single patient had been given any form of treatment at any point before undergoing thyroid surgery. Trimming removed 2 bases from V and 0 bases from J, with 7 bases in between. This CDR3 contains 14 residues. The germline CDR1 and CDR2 sequences are MNHEY and SVGEGT. This sample was taken from a study of metastatic and nonmetastatic thyroid tumors. Background on the study: Repertoires from malignant and benign thyroid patients were compared across blood and tumor or nodule tissue.

TCRdb reprocessed the PCR reads using MiXCR. The sample has around 40,000 clones, roughly 12% seen once. V is TRBV6-2 or TRBV6-3 and J is TRBJ1-2; D not certain. The source is a female donor with papillary thyroid cancer or a benign thyroid nodule (not recorded which). Some clones in this sample may be carry-over from other donors' samples. Sequenced: blood. The DNA of the CDR3 is TGTGCCAGCAGTTACGGGTTCGCTAACTATGGCTACACCTTC. Encoded protein: CASSYGFANYGYTF.